This entry describes one TCR beta chain. The record originates from a study of blood T cell repertoires in COVID-19. About the research overall: Samples came from the United States, Italy and Spain, spanning acute and convalescent COVID-19. PBMCs, B-cell-depleted T cells, or T cells provided the cDNA or gDNA that made up the material.

CDR1 and CDR2 (germline): SGHRS, YFSETQ. V was pared by 0 bases and J by 0 bases, with 5 bases of the junction left unmatched. The CDR3 totals 16 residues. As originally analysed: Amplified reference gene primers provided the basis for estimating nucleated cell counts. TCRdb's copy holds only in-frame clones and misses some; the assay was immunoSEQ multiplex PCR. The V and J calls and the clone size are those of that table, but D and trimming were determined from the DNA. The data contain roughly 120,000 clones, 81% of them singletons. This TCR was sampled from a man aged 45-60 years with acute or convalescent COVID-19. V gene TRBV5-1 combines with J gene TRBJ1-2; TRBD1 aligns across 7 bases. The sequenced sample consisted of peripheral blood. CDR3 DNA sequence: TGCGCCAGCAGCTTGGCCCTCACAGGGGCTAACTATGGCTACACCTTC. Protein sequence: CASSLALTGANYGYTF. Combining the CDR3 with reference TRBV5-1 and TRBJ1-2 gives the whole variable domain KAGVTQTPRYLIKTRGQQVTLSCSPISGHRSVSWYQQTPGQGLQFLFEYFSETQRNKGNFPGRFSGRQFSNSRSEMNVSTLELGDSALYLCASSLALTGANYGYTFGSGTRLTVV.